Sequencing of this T cell receptor beta chain was carried out in a study of read filtering for tumor transcriptome and immune sequencing. For the study at large: After DNase treatment, RNA was made into whole-transcriptome libraries. Broader study findings: Sorted CD138-negative bone marrow cells were not purified T cells. Correlation between methods rose after single-read clonotypes were removed.

CDR1 is WNHNN and CDR2 is SYGVQD in the germline V gene (reference sequence). V dropped 4 bases and J dropped 3; count of bases not matched to a gene: 5. CDR3 length: 14 amino acids. This clonotype was observed many times. Its antigen remains unidentified. From roughly 400 ng of RNA, a library with molecular barcoded alpha/delta and beta/gamma adaptors was made. MiXCR, run by TCRdb on the reads, gives a single entry per CDR3 protein. The sample carries 40,000 to 50,000 distinct CDR3 sequences, roughly an eighth recorded once. At the time of active disease, bone marrow was collected from every patient. The V call is TRBV10-1, the J call TRBJ2-5; 7 nucleotides align to TRBD1. The sample comprised a population of CD138-negative cells sorted from bone marrow. The receptor comes from a donor over 35 with multiple myeloma. The CDR3 protein is CASSARQGEETQYF. In DNA form, the CDR3 reads TGCGCCAGCAGTGCCCGACAGGGCGAAGAGACCCAGTACTTC.